The 10 T cell receptor beta chains below were found in one sample sequenced in a study of blood T cell repertoires in COVID-19. Profiled with immunoSEQ multiplex PCR; TCRdb holds only in-frame clones, not every one. This table holds approximately 250,000 clones, 85% found once. The material sequenced was peripheral blood. Every receptor here comes from a man aged 35-49 years with acute or convalescent COVID-19.

This sequence joins TRBV10-3 and TRBJ1-3, with 9 bases fitting TRBD1. CDR1 is ENHRY, CDR2 SYGVKD, per germline. CDR3 length: 17 amino acids. J was trimmed by 4 bases and V by 8 bases; bases with no gene match: 15. The CDR3 DNA reads TGTGCCATCGGGGAACGAGGACAGGGGCTCGGGGGAAACACCATATATTTT. Encoded protein: CAIGERGQGLGGNTIYF.

This clone was detected only once. The CDR3 nucleotides are TGTGCCTCAACCCAGGGGGCGCGGGATACGCAGTATTTT. Encoded protein: CASTQGARDTQYF. The chain has TRBV9 and TRBJ2-3; 8 bases align to TRBD1. CDR3 length: 13 amino acids. Germline CDR1 reads SGDLS; CDR2 reads YYNGEE. V gave up 10 bases and J gave up 6 bases; unmatched junction bases: 10.

The chain joins TRBV6-5 to TRBJ1-3, with 7 bases aligning to TRBD1. CDR3 size: 14 residues. CDR1 and CDR2 (germline): MNHEY, SVGAGI. V trimming: 6 bases; J trimming: 6 bases; junction bases outside the gene matches: 8. CDR3 bases: TGTGCCAGCAGCTATACCAGGGGGGTAAACACCATATATTTT. This sequence encodes CASSYTRGVNTIYF.

The V and J genes are TRBV15 and TRBJ2-5, with 8 bases matching TRBD2. Unmatched junction bases numbered 8, after V lost 3 bases and J lost 2 bases. The germline V gene encodes CDR1 LNHNV and CDR2 YYDKDF (reference sequence). The CDR3 sequence is 16 residues long. The CDR3 sequence is CATSSGAGGIQETQYF. DNA for the CDR3: TGTGCCACCAGCAGCGGTGCGGGGGGCATTCAAGAGACCCAGTACTTC.

The chain combines TRBV20-1 with TRBJ2-3; 11 bases agree with TRBD2. Germline V lookup: CDR1 DFQATT, CDR2 SNEGSKA (reference sequence). This CDR3 region has 17 residues. V lost 3 bases to trimming and J lost 3 bases; unmatched junction nucleotides: 11. Here the CDR3 DNA reads TGCAGTGCTAGTAATAGCGGGGGGGCCCGGAGAACAGATACGCAGTATTTT. It yields the protein CSASNSGGARRTDTQYF.

CDR3 amino acids: CASSYEASATEAFF. CDR3 in DNA: TGTGCCAGCAGTTATGAAGCCTCAGCGACCGAAGCTTTCTTT. The gene calls are TRBV27 and TRBJ1-1; D unclear. Germline V gene lookup returns CDR1 MNHEY and CDR2 SMNVEV (reference sequence). Trimming removed 4 bases from V and 8 bases from J, with 17 bases in between. The CDR3 length is 14 residues.

This sequence joins TRBV11-3 and TRBJ2-1, with 10 positions matching TRBD2. Losses at the gene ends were 0 bases for V and 8 bases for J; bases not matched to a gene: 7. The CDR3 loop spans 16 amino acids. The V gene's germline CDR1 is SGHNT and CDR2 YENEEA. DNA of the CDR3: TGTGCCAGCAGCTTAGAGAGCGGGGGGGTGGGCGATGAGCAGTTCTTC. Amino acids: CASSLESGGVGDEQFF.

The chain employs TRBV30 and TRBJ1-1; TRBD1 might be the D (5 bases). This CDR3 has 13 amino acids. Germline values: CDR1 GTSNPN, CDR2 SVGIG (reference sequence). Trimming cost V 3 bases and J 4 bases, with 12 bases left between them. The CDR3 loop is CAWRIDSLTEAFF. In nucleotides, the CDR3 is TGTGCCTGGAGGATCGACAGCCTCACTGAAGCTTTCTTT.

The rearrangement links TRBV10-3 to TRBJ1-6; 8 bases match TRBD1. From germline, CDR1 is ENHRY and CDR2 SYGVKD. The CDR3 has 16 amino acids. V shed 4 bases, J shed 6 bases, and the junction held 8 bases outside the gene matches. CDR3: CAISGEPTGANSPLHF. The DNA of the CDR3 is TGTGCCATCAGTGGCGAGCCGACAGGGGCTAATTCACCCCTCCACTTT.

The sample holds a few counts of this clone. The chain uses TRBV5-6 and TRBJ1-6; D is undetermined. V shed 0 bases and J shed 10 bases, with 11 bases lying between them. CDR1 and CDR2 (germline): SGHDT, YYEEEE. The CDR3 spans 14 residues. DNA for the CDR3: TGTGCCAGCAGCTTGGGCTGGAGTCCGTCACCCCTCCACTTT. Translated: CASSLGWSPSPLHF.